This T cell receptor beta chain was captured in a study of blood T cell repertoires in COVID-19. Study-level background: Both acute and convalescent COVID-19 samples were obtained from the United States, Italy and Spain. T cells, B-cell-depleted T cells, or PBMCs supplied cDNA or gDNA.

TCRdb's table, derived via immunoSEQ multiplex PCR, lists solely in-frame clones and lacks some. The sample shows 200,000 to 250,000 clones, more than 70% of them seen only once. This sequence originates from a woman older than 75 with acute or convalescent COVID-19. Sequences were obtained from peripheral blood.

The CDR3 is CASSLPEDIRLGGYTF. The CDR3 nucleotides are TGTGCCAGCAGCTTGCCCGAAGATATCCGACTGGGTGGCTACACCTTC. The rearrangement joins TRBV5-8 to TRBJ1-2; D unresolved. V lost 1 base, J lost 7 bases, and 20 bases lay in between. CDR3 size: 16 residues. Looked up from germline, CDR1 is SGHTS and CDR2 is YDEGEE.